The entry below gives a single T cell receptor beta chain sequence along with its context. Its target is unknown. TCRdb fed the RT-PCR reads into MiXCR, producing one record per CDR3 protein. The sample includes about half a million distinct CDR3 sequences, 25% seen only once; the top ten take 1.9%. The sample is drawn from a study of response to subunit inactivated influenza vaccine. The germline gives CDR1 DFQATT, CDR2 SNEGSKA (reference sequence). The CDR3 spans 13 residues. V lost 5 bases and J lost 0; bases outside the gene matches: 3. General observations from the study: That few new T cells are recruited by each seasonal influenza vaccination was the authors' suggestion.

The chain carries TRBV20-1 and TRBJ1-1; 7 bases agree with TRBD1. This TCR derives from a man aged 45-65 years who received an inactivated influenza vaccine. Sequenced material: CD4+ T cells sorted from PBMCs, taken 4 to 6 days after vaccination. CDR3 protein: CSAGDSMNTEAFF. CDR3 nucleotides: TGCAGTGCTGGGGACAGTATGAACACTGAAGCTTTCTTT.